This TCR beta chain was obtained from a study of T cell therapy after organ transplantation. The time point here: 20-29 weeks after completion of therapy. Repertoires were generated with immunoSEQ multiplex PCR, while TCRdb's copy carries only in-frame clones and drops some. The data contain about 15,000 clones, roughly 87% of them singletons. As concerns this clone: The antigen is not known.

Germline assignment: CDR1 MNHEY and CDR2 SMNVEV (reference sequence). V dropped 5 bases and J dropped 4; count of bases not matched to a gene: 3. This CDR3 comprises 13 residues. The material was CD8+ T cells from blood, obtained after autologous CMV-specific T cell therapy. This sequence was found in a human patient who had received a solid organ transplant and had CMV disease. T cells may partly derive from the graft donor. This chain links TRBV27 with TRBJ2-7, with 9 bases that match TRBD1. The DNA for the CDR3 is TGTGCCAGCAGTGTGGGACAGGGTTACGAGCAGTACTTC. Residues: CASSVGQGYEQYF.